This T cell receptor (beta chain) was recovered during a study of shared T cell receptors in the human thymus. The germline gives CDR1 SGHDT, CDR2 YYEEEE. The CDR3 covers 16 residues. V was trimmed by 0 bases and J by 0 bases, leaving 12 bases between them. Clones were read by immunoSEQ multiplex PCR, and TCRdb kept only the in-frame ones, dropping some. The table records roughly 710,000 clones, approximately 85% of them present only once. This same sample was also part of a study on human thymus T cells. Per that study: Immunologically healthy infants in Finland undergoing congenital heart defect surgery were the donors. Unrelated people showed highly overlapping thymic repertoires, related research reported.

The sequenced material came from thymocytes. The clonotype originates from a girl under two years old with a congenital heart defect. This chain uses TRBV5-6 with TRBJ1-1; D not resolved. The CDR3: CASSLERTIMNTEAFF. CDR3 in DNA: TGTGCCAGCAGCTTGGAGAGGACTATAATGAACACTGAAGCTTTCTTT.